What follows describes a single T cell receptor (beta chain). The specificity of this receptor is unknown. The sample holds no much larger clone one base away, and base qualities are not on file. Library creation used the immunoSEQ multiplex PCR assay. Roughly 100,000 TCR templates per sample were assayed on the deep sequencing platform. Genomic DNA extracted from sorted T cells was used for TCRbeta CDR3 sequencing. Regarding the original processing steps: The R programming language was used for clonal analysis of the TCRbeta CDR3 data. Alloreactive CD4+ and CD8+ clones were defined by comparing unstimulated samples with post-reaction CFSE-low samples. By matching sequences to the repertoires of sorted unstimulated Treg and non-Treg cells, each alloreactive CD4+ clone was assigned a regulatory or non-regulatory origin. TCRdb obtained this table from immuneACCESS and retained in-frame rearrangements with V and J assigned. These tables miss some clones; where compared with another copy, unresolved V genes account for less than half of the shortfall, and the remainder is unexplained. Clonal size and the V and J genes are those of that table, whereas D and trimming came from the DNA. A total of 50,000 to 70,000 clones appear in this sample, approximately 97% of them only once. Together, the top ten hold about 0.095% of the sample.

Trimmed from V: 5 bases; trimmed from J: 6 bases; junction bases lacking a gene match: 3. For CDR1 and CDR2, the germline V gene (reference sequence) lists SEHNR and FQNEAQ. There are 12 amino acids in the CDR3, from cysteine to phenylalanine inclusive. CDR3 DNA is the only sequence kept; it has 36 bases, read in frame from the first base. In addition, sequencing in three donor pairs included unstimulated CD8+ effector memory subsets alongside CD4+ naive, CD8+ naive, CD8+ TEMRA and CD4+ memory subsets. Sorted unstimulated T cells and proliferating T cells recovered from mixed lymphocyte reactions were subjected to TCRbeta CDR3 sequencing. Fresh whole blood from approximately ten HLA-typed healthy donors was used to isolate PBMCs. This record comes from a study of siplizumab effects on memory and regulatory T cells (dated 2019 in TCRdb). At the level of the whole study: The effect of the anti-CD2 antibody siplizumab on alloreactive T-cell subsets was examined in allogeneic mixed lymphocyte reactions constructed from human PBMCs.

Study-level results and caveats: The suppressive function of proliferating Tregs from siplizumab cultures was not functionally confirmed. In reactions with siplizumab, an average of roughly 70% of mappable alloreactive CD4+ clones were Treg-derived, compared with roughly 27% in control reactions. The cumulative frequency of alloreactive sequences traceable to unstimulated CD4+ memory T cells was significantly reduced by siplizumab. Because sequences below about 10^-5 frequency were poorly captured, only a minor fraction of alloreactive clones could be mapped to unstimulated subsets. A naive or memory phenotype could not be assigned to roughly 75-95% of proliferating CD4+ or CD8+ clones. Unstimulated naive T cells appeared to be more diverse than memory T cells, and naive cells seemed to make a substantial contribution to the alloresponse.

The sample taken for sequencing was naive CD8+ T cells sorted from blood. The sample's cell subset or site, from its label and the paper: unstimulated naive T cells. The receptor comes from a human donor in good health. Recombination linked TRBV7-9 to TRBJ1-1; TRBD1 lines up with 7 middle nucleotides. The nucleotides read TGTGCCAGCAGCCCAGACAGGGCTGAAGCTTTCTTT. Translation gives CASSPDRAEAFF.